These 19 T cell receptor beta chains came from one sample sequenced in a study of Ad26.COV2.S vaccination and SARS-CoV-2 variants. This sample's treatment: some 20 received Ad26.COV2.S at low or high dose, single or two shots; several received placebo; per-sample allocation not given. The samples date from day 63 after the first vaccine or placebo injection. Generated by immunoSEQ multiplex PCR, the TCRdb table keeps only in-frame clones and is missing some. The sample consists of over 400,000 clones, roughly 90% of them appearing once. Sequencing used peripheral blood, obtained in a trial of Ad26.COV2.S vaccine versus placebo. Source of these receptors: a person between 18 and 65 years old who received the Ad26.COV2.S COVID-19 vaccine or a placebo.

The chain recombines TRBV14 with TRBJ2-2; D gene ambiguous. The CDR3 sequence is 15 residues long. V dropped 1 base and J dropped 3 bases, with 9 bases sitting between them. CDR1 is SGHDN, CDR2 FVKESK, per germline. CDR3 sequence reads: CASSQGDADTGELFF. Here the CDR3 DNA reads TGTGCCAGCAGCCAAGGGGATGCGGACACCGGGGAGCTGTTTTTT.

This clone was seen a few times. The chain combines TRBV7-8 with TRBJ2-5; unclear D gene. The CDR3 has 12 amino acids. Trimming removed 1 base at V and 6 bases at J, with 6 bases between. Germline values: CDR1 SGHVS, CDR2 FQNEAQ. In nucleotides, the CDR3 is TGTGCCAGCAGCTTAGTTGGGCAGACCCAGTACTTC. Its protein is CASSLVGQTQYF.

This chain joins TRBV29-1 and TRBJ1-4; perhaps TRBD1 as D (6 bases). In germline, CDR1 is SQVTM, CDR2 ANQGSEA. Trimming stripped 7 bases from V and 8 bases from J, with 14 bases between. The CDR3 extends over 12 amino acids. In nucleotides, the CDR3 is TGCAGCGCCGGGGCAGGGGCCGAAAAACTGTTTTTT. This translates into CSAGAGAEKLFF. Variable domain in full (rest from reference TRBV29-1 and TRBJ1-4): SAVISQKPSRDICQRGTSLTIQCQVDSQVTMMFWYRQQPGQSLTLIATANQGSEATYESGFVIDKFPISRPNLTFSTLTVSNMSPEDSSIYLCSAGAGAEKLFFGSGTQLSVL.

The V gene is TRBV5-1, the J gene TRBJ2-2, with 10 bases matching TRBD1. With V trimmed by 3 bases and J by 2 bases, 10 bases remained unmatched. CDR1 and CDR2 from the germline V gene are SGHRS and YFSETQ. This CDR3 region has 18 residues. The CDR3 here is CASSYLVGQGGNTGELFF. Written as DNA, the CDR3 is TGCGCCAGCAGCTACCTTGTCGGACAGGGGGGAAACACCGGGGAGCTGTTTTTT.

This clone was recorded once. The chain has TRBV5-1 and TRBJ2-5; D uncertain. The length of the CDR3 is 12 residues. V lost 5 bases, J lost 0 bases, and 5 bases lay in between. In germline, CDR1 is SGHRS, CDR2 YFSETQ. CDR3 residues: CASSTDQETQYF. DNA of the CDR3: TGCGCCAGCAGTACTGACCAAGAGACCCAGTACTTC.

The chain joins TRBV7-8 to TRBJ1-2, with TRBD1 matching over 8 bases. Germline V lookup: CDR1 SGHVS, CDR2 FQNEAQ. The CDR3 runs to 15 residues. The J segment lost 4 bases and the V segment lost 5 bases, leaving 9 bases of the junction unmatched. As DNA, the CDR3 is TGTGCCAGCAGCCCTGCCAGGGGGCTGGGCTATGGCTACACCTTC. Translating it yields CASSPARGLGYGYTF.

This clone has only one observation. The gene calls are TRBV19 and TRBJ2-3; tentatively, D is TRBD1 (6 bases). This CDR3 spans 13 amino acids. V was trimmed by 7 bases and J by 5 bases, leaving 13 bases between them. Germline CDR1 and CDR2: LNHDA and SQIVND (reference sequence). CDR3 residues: CASKDSRKDTQYF. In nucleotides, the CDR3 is TGTGCCAGTAAGGACAGTCGTAAAGATACGCAGTATTTT.

The CDR3 is CASSLAGADGNTQYF. CDR3 nucleotides: TGTGCCAGCTCACTAGCGGGGGCGGACGGGAATACGCAGTATTTT. The chain has TRBV3-1 (or the pseudogene TRBV3-2) and TRBJ2-3; 11 nucleotides match TRBD2. The ends lost 8 bases at V and 7 bases at J; junction bases unmatched: 11. This CDR3 has 15 residues. Germline V lookup: CDR1 LGHDT, CDR2 YNNKEL (reference sequence).

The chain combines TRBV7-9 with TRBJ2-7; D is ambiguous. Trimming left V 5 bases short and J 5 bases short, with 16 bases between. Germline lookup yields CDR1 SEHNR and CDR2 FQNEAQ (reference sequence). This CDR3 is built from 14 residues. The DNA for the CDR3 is TGTGCCAGCAGCAATCCGGCTGGGATCCACGAGCAGTACTTC. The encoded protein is CASSNPAGIHEQYF.

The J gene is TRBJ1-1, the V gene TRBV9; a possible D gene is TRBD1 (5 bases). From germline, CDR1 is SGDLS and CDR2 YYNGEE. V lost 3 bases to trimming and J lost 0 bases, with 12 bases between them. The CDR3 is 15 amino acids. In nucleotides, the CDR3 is TGTGCCAGCAGCGGAATCGACAGCTTGAACACTGAAGCTTTCTTT. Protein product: CASSGIDSLNTEAFF.

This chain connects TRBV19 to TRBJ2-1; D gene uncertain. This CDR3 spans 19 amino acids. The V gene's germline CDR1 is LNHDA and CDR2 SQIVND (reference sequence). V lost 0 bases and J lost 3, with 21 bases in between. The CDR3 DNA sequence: TGTGCCAGTAGTATAGATTTGGTAGAGAGGACCCAAATCTACAATGAGCAGTTCTTC. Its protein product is CASSIDLVERTQIYNEQFF.

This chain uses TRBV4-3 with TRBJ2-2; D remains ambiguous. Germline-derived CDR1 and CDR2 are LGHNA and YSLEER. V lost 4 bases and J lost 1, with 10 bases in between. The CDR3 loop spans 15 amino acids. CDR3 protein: CASSPVSGNTGELFF. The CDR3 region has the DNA TGCGCCAGCAGCCCCGTCAGTGGGAACACCGGGGAGCTGTTTTTT.

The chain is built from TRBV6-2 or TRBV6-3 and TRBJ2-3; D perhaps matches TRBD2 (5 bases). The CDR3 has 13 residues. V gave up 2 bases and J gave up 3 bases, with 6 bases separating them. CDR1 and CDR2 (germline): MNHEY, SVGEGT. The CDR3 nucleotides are TGTGCCAGCAGTTACCGGGAAACAGATACGCAGTATTTT. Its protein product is CASSYRETDTQYF.

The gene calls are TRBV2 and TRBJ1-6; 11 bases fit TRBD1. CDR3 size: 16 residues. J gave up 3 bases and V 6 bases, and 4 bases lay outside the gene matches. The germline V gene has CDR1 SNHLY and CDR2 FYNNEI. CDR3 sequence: CASSWDRGNYNSPLHF. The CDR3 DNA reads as TGTGCCAGCAGCTGGGACAGGGGGAACTATAATTCACCCCTCCACTTT.

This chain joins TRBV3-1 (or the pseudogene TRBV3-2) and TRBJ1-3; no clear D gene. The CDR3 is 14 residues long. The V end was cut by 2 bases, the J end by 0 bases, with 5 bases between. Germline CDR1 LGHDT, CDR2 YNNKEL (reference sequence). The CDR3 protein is CASSQPVSGNTIYF. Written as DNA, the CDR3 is TGTGCCAGCAGCCAACCCGTCTCTGGAAACACCATATATTTT.

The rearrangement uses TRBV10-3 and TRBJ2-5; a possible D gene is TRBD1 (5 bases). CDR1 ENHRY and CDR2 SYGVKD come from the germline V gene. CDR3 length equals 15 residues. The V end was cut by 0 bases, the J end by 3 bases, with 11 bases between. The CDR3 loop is CAISESDRGKETQYF. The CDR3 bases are TGTGCCATCAGTGAGTCGGATAGGGGAAAAGAGACCCAGTACTTC.

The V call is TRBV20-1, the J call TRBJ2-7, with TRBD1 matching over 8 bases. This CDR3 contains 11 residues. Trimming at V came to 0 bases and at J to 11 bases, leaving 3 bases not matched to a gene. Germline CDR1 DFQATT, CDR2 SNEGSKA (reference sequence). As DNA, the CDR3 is TGCAGTGCTAGAGATCACAGGGGGGAGTACTTC. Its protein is CSARDHRGEYF.

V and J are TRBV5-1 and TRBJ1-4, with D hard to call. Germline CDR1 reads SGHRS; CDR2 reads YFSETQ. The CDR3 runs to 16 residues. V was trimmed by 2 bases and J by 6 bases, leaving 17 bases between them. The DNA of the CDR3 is TGCGCCAGCAGCTTTTACAATGGGTTGGAAGATGAAAAACTGTTTTTT. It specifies CASSFYNGLEDEKLFF.

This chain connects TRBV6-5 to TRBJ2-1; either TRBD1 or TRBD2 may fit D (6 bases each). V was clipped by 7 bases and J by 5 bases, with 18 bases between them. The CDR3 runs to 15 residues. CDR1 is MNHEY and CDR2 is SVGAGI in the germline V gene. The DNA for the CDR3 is TGTGCCAGCACTCGAAGGGGGGAGAAGAACAATGAGCAGTTCTTC. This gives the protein CASTRRGEKNNEQFF.